One sample yielded the 22 T cell receptor beta chains listed below, sequenced in a study of blood T cell repertoires in COVID-19. The protocol was immunoSEQ multiplex PCR, while the TCRdb copy is restricted to in-frame clones and leaves out a portion. The sample carries about 330,000 clones, more than 75% recorded once. The sample was PBMCs or T cells enriched from blood (not recorded which). Source of these receptors: a woman younger than 45 who had recovered from COVID-19.

CDR3 sequence: CASSLYRGQGNTIYF. CDR3 bases: TGTGCCAGCAGCTTATACAGGGGGCAGGGAAACACCATATATTTT. This chain connects TRBV7-9 to TRBJ1-3; 9 positions agree with TRBD1. With V trimmed by 2 bases and J by 4 bases, 3 bases remained unmatched. The V gene's germline CDR1 is SEHNR and CDR2 FQNEAQ (reference sequence). The CDR3 runs 15 residues.

The chain couples TRBV4-3 to TRBJ2-1; D is unclear. The V end lost 0 bases, the J end lost 10 bases, and 16 bases lay between the germline ends. The CDR3 is 15 amino acids. CDR1 LGHNA and CDR2 YSLEER come from the germline V gene. DNA of the CDR3: TGCGCCAGCAGCCAAGATTCGCGGCTCCGAAACGAGCAGTTCTTC. This encodes CASSQDSRLRNEQFF.

The V call is TRBV13, the J call TRBJ2-1; 7 bases are a match to TRBD2. The CDR3 has 13 residues. CDR1 is PRHDT and CDR2 is FYEKMQ in the germline V gene (reference sequence). Trimming took 5 bases from V and 9 from J; bases not matched to a gene: 7. In DNA form, the CDR3 reads TGTGCCAGCAGCACCGGGACTATAGGTGAGCAGTTCTTC. Residues: CASSTGTIGEQFF.

This clone was found once. V and J are TRBV4-1 and TRBJ2-3, with 10 bases that match TRBD2. Trimming cost V 4 bases and J 4 bases; bases outside gene matches: 8. CDR3 length: 16 residues. Per germline, CDR1 MGHRA and CDR2 YSYEKL. The CDR3 region is CASSPLAGVIADTQYF. In DNA, the CDR3 is TGCGCCAGCAGCCCCCTAGCGGGGGTTATCGCAGATACGCAGTATTTT.

V gene TRBV19 combines with J gene TRBJ1-3, with D maybe TRBD1 (6 bases). Germline CDR1 LNHDA, CDR2 SQIVND (reference sequence). There are 13 residues in the CDR3. V was shortened by 8 bases and J by 1 base, with 9 bases between the two germline ends. The CDR3 coding sequence is TGTGCCAGTGCCGGGACATCTGGAAACACCATATATTTT. Residues: CASAGTSGNTIYF.

The chain couples TRBV9 to TRBJ2-5; TRBD2 might be the D (5 bases). The V gene's germline CDR1 is SGDLS and CDR2 YYNGEE. Trimming took 0 bases from V and 1 from J, leaving 7 bases between them. The CDR3 totals 14 residues. CDR3 coding DNA: TGTGCCAGCAGCGTAGCAGCGGCCCAAGAGACCCAGTACTTC. This gives the protein CASSVAAAQETQYF.

V and J are TRBV7-9 and TRBJ2-5, with 8 bases aligning to TRBD2. Germline V gene sequence: CDR1 SEHNR, CDR2 FQNEAQ (reference sequence). This CDR3 contains 13 residues. V shed 5 bases, J shed 5 bases, and the junction held 4 bases outside the gene matches. The CDR3 bases are TGTGCCAGCAGCCACCGGGGGGGCGAGACCCAGTACTTC. Protein sequence: CASSHRGGETQYF.

The chain links TRBV5-6 to TRBJ1-1; no firm D call. V lost 7 bases and J 2 bases, leaving 9 bases between the germline ends. The length of the CDR3 is 12 residues. The germline CDR1 and CDR2 sequences are SGHDT and YYEEEE. CDR3 loop: CASGRVNTEAFF. The DNA of the CDR3 is TGTGCCAGCGGTAGAGTTAACACTGAAGCTTTCTTT.

This sequence joins TRBV5-4 and TRBJ1-2; D ambiguous. Trimming stripped 1 base from V and 4 bases from J, with 11 bases between. Germline CDR1 is SGHNT and CDR2 is YYREEE (reference sequence). There are 14 residues in the CDR3. The CDR3 sequence is CASSLTREAYGYTF. DNA for the CDR3: TGTGCCAGCAGCTTGACTCGCGAGGCCTATGGCTACACCTTC.

The chain carries TRBV28 and TRBJ2-3; 15 bases agree with TRBD2. The V segment lost 6 bases and the J segment 3 bases; nucleotides outside the gene matches: 10. Looked up from germline, CDR1 is MDHEN and CDR2 is SYDVKM. The CDR3 sequence is 18 residues long. In DNA form, the CDR3 reads TGTGCCAGCAGCTATCTCGGACTAGCGGGGGGGCCAACAGATACGCAGTATTTT. Encoded protein: CASSYLGLAGGPTDTQYF.

The table lists this clone with a few counts. The rearrangement links TRBV28 to TRBJ1-2; 12 positions match TRBD1. The CDR3 has 14 residues. The V and J ends lost 7 bases and 8 bases, in that order; junction bases with no gene match: 8. Germline V gives CDR1 MDHEN, CDR2 SYDVKM. The CDR3 DNA sequence: TGTGCCAGCAAACTGGGACAGGGGGCGAAGGGCTACACCTTC. Amino acid sequence: CASKLGQGAKGYTF.

The gene calls are TRBV6-5 and TRBJ1-4, with TRBD1 as a possible D gene (5 bases). CDR1 is MNHEY and CDR2 is SVGAGI in the germline V gene. Between the trimmed V and J ends, which lost 6 bases and 8 bases, there was a span of 16 bases. The CDR3 runs 14 residues. The CDR3, as DNA: TGTGCCAGCAGGTCACTCGGGGGAGGGGAAAAACTGTTTTTT. Translation: CASRSLGGGEKLFF.

The rearrangement joins TRBV14 to TRBJ1-1; D uncertain. The CDR3 extends over 13 amino acids. Germline V gene data show CDR1 as SGHDN and CDR2 as FVKESK. With 1 base removed from V and 8 bases from J, the gap between germline ends came to 11 bases. The CDR3 protein is CASSQVKLLEAFF. DNA for the CDR3: TGTGCCAGCAGCCAAGTCAAGCTTCTCGAAGCTTTCTTT.

This clone was recorded a few times. The chain employs TRBV29-1 and TRBJ2-7; 12 nucleotides agree with TRBD1. Looked up from germline, CDR1 is SQVTM and CDR2 is ANQGSEA. There are 15 residues in the CDR3. J was trimmed by 4 bases and V by 4 bases; bases with no gene match: 8. DNA for the CDR3: TGCAGCGTTGGGAGAGGGACAGGGGGCGCGTACGAGCAGTACTTC. Amino acid sequence: CSVGRGTGGAYEQYF.

V usage is TRBV3-1 (or the pseudogene TRBV3-2) and J usage is TRBJ2-2; 9 nucleotides align to TRBD1. Germline assignment: CDR1 LGHDT and CDR2 YNNKEL (reference sequence). The V and J ends lost 4 bases and 0 bases, in that order; junction bases with no gene match: 6. CDR3 length: 17 amino acids. The CDR3, as DNA: TGTGCCAGCAGCCGGTGGGGACAGGGTCCGAACACCGGGGAGCTGTTTTTT. Protein: CASSRWGQGPNTGELFF.

The CDR3 nucleotides are TGTGCCAGCAGCGTCGGGACAGGGTCTAGCACAGATACGCAGTATTTT. It encodes CASSVGTGSSTDTQYF. This chain connects TRBV9 to TRBJ2-3, with 9 nucleotides matching TRBD1. The CDR3 has 16 residues. Losses at the gene ends were 2 bases for V and 0 bases for J; bases not matched to a gene: 4. The germline V gene encodes CDR1 SGDLS and CDR2 YYNGEE.

The chain is built from TRBV7-8 and TRBJ2-1; TRBD2 agrees at 16 bases. This CDR3 has 17 amino acids. The germline V gene encodes CDR1 SGHVS and CDR2 FQNEAQ. Trimming cost V 6 bases and J 4 bases; bases outside gene matches: 6. Here the CDR3 DNA reads TGTGCCAGCAGGGGGACTAGCGGGGGGGCTTTGTACAATGAGCAGTTCTTC. Its protein product is CASRGTSGGALYNEQFF.

This sequence joins TRBV10-1 and TRBJ1-4; unclear D gene. Trimming left V 0 bases short and J 8 bases short, with 10 bases between. The CDR3 is made up of 14 amino acids. The germline CDR1 and CDR2 sequences are WNHNN and SYGVQD (reference sequence). The CDR3 region has the DNA TGCGCCAGCAGTGAGTCTTCGGGGAGGGAAAAACTGTTTTTT. Translated: CASSESSGREKLFF.

The V and J genes are TRBV6-5 and TRBJ2-7, with D maybe TRBD1 (5 bases). In germline, CDR1 is MNHEY, CDR2 SVGAGI. Deletions cut 6 bases from V and 1 base from J, with 10 bases between. The length of the CDR3 is 13 residues. The CDR3 is CASRRQRSYEQYF. CDR3 bases: TGTGCCAGCAGAAGACAGAGGTCCTACGAGCAGTACTTC.

The chain is built from TRBV4-1 and TRBJ2-7; the D gene is possibly TRBD2 (5 bases). The CDR3 is made up of 13 amino acids. V lost 4 bases and J 2 bases, leaving 9 bases between the germline ends. Looked up from germline, CDR1 is MGHRA and CDR2 is YSYEKL. The DNA for the CDR3 is TGCGCCAGCAGCCCCGAGGGCGCCTACGAGCAGTACTTC. Translation gives CASSPEGAYEQYF.

The rearrangement joins TRBV7-9 to TRBJ2-3; the match to TRBD2 covers 12 bases. Germline V gives CDR1 SEHNR, CDR2 FQNEAQ (reference sequence). The trim removed 2 bases at V and 2 bases at J, leaving 5 bases unmatched. This CDR3 is 17 amino acids long. The CDR3 spells CASSLPTSGGPTDTQYF. The CDR3 region has the DNA TGTGCCAGCAGCTTACCAACTAGCGGGGGGCCCACAGATACGCAGTATTTT. The full variable domain, with the rest looked up from reference TRBV7-9 and TRBJ2-3, is DTGVSQNPRHKITKRGQNVTFRCDPISEHNRLYWYRQTLGQGPEFLTYFQNEAQLEKSRLLSDRFSAERPKGSFSTLEIQRTEQGDSAMYLCASSLPTSGGPTDTQYFGPGTRLTVL.

The rearrangement links TRBV19 to TRBJ2-2; perhaps TRBD2 as D (6 bases). V was shortened by 6 bases and J by 6 bases, with 14 bases between the two germline ends. CDR1 and CDR2 from the germline V gene are LNHDA and SQIVND (reference sequence). The CDR3 loop spans 14 amino acids. The chain's CDR3 is CASRAKGGPGELFF. The CDR3 DNA reads as TGTGCCAGTAGGGCAAAAGGAGGGCCCGGGGAGCTGTTTTTT.